The 16 T cell receptor beta chains listed next were all sequenced from one sample in a study of T cells in Graves' hyperthyroidism and ophthalmopathy. It was RNA transcripts that yielded the amplified TCR beta CDR3 regions. The study used the HTBI primer set for a first-round RT-PCR of the TCR CDR3. TCRdb used MiXCR to reprocess the multiplex PCR reads, holding one entry per CDR3 protein. Of 650,000 to 750,000 distinct CDR3 sequences listed, approximately 14% are singletons. Sequences were obtained from blood. Source of these receptors: a woman between 18 and 29 years old with Graves' hyperthyroidism.

This clonotype was detected a few times. CDR3 bases: TGTGCCAGCAGGATAGGGGGACTGAACACCGGGGAGCTGTTTTTT. As protein: CASRIGGLNTGELFF. The gene calls are TRBV6-2 or TRBV6-3 and TRBJ2-2; possibly TRBD1 or TRBD2 for D (6 bases each). This CDR3 contains 15 residues. The germline V and J ends were trimmed by 6 bases and 1 base, with 12 bases remaining between them. CDR1 is MNHEY, CDR2 SVGEGT, per germline.

The rearrangement uses TRBV20-1 and TRBJ2-7; 7 positions agree with TRBD2. This CDR3 contains 13 residues. CDR1 is DFQATT and CDR2 is SNEGSKA in the germline V gene (reference sequence). The J segment lost 7 bases and the V segment lost 5 bases, leaving 11 bases of the junction unmatched. The CDR3 nucleotides are TGCAGTGCTGGAGGACTAGTCGTGGGAGAGCAGTACTTC. Translating gives CSAGGLVVGEQYF.

The chain is built from TRBV5-1 and TRBJ2-7, with 7 bases that match TRBD2. Germline assignment: CDR1 SGHRS and CDR2 YFSETQ. V shed 6 bases and J 0 bases; nucleotides not matched to a gene: 9. The length of the CDR3 is 15 residues. The CDR3 spells CASTWGGRSSYEQYF. The CDR3 nucleotides read TGCGCCAGCACTTGGGGGGGACGGAGCTCCTACGAGCAGTACTTC.

This chain uses TRBV20-1 with TRBJ2-5, with D possibly matching TRBD1 (6 bases). The CDR3 length is 14 residues. Germline V CDR1 and CDR2: DFQATT, SNEGSKA (reference sequence). V gave up 1 base and J gave up 1 base, with 10 bases separating them. The CDR3 region is CSARGRTAQETQYF. In DNA, the CDR3 is TGCAGTGCTAGAGGTCGGACAGCCCAAGAGACCCAGTACTTC.

There are many counts of this clonotype. The chain employs TRBV3-1 and TRBJ2-7; D perhaps matches TRBD1 (6 bases). The CDR3 is 13 residues long. In germline, CDR1 is LGHDT, CDR2 YNNKEL (reference sequence). V lost 3 bases and J 6 bases, leaving 12 bases between the germline ends. In DNA form, the CDR3 reads TGTGCCAGCAGCCAGACAGGCCGGCCCGAGCAGTACTTC. This sequence encodes CASSQTGRPEQYF.

This clonotype turned up a few times. The V call is TRBV10-3, the J call TRBJ2-7, with D perhaps matching TRBD1 (5 bases). V dropped 5 bases and J dropped 5 bases, with 13 bases sitting between them. The CDR3 runs to 13 residues. Germline lookup yields CDR1 ENHRY and CDR2 SYGVKD. In DNA, the CDR3 is TGTGCCATCAGTCCTCGGGTAGGGGACGAGCAGTACTTC. Its translation: CAISPRVGDEQYF.

This clonotype showed up just a few times. The chain carries TRBV30 and TRBJ2-3; D not resolved. Trimming removed 5 bases at V and 0 bases at J, with 3 bases between. CDR3 length: 11 residues. CDR1 and CDR2 from the germline V gene are GTSNPN and SVGIG (reference sequence). The DNA of the CDR3 is TGTGCCTGGGGCAGCACAGATACGCAGTATTTT. As protein: CAWGSTDTQYF.

About this clonotype: It may be a read error: a sequence one base away is much more abundant. The chain links TRBV30 to TRBJ2-2; D gene ambiguous. Looked up from germline, CDR1 is GTSNPN and CDR2 is SVGIG (reference sequence). The CDR3 has 15 residues. The V end was cut by 1 base, the J end by 2 bases, with 11 bases between. In nucleotides, the CDR3 is TGTGCCTGGAGTGACTTAGTGGGAAACACCGGGGAGCTGTTTTTT. This encodes CAWSDLVGNTGELFF.

The V gene is TRBV18, the J gene TRBJ1-2; TRBD1 might be the D (5 bases). The germline V gene encodes CDR1 KGHSH and CDR2 LQKENI. The CDR3 has 16 amino acids. The V and J ends lost 1 base and 3 bases respectively, with 15 bases between them. The DNA of the CDR3 is TGTGCCAGCTCACCACAGTTCGGGGCTTCTGACTATGGCTACACCTTC. The encoded protein is CASSPQFGASDYGYTF.

The V gene is TRBV27, the J gene TRBJ2-7; 9 positions agree with TRBD1. Germline V gene lookup returns CDR1 MNHEY and CDR2 SMNVEV (reference sequence). V lost 4 bases to trimming and J lost 0 bases; unmatched junction nucleotides: 10. This CDR3 region has 17 residues. CDR3 DNA sequence: TGTGCCAGCAGTTCTTCAACGGGACAGGGTAGCTCCTACGAGCAGTACTTC. It specifies CASSSSTGQGSSYEQYF.

In its sample, this clonotype was seen a few times. V is TRBV4-2 and J is TRBJ2-3, with 12 bases matching TRBD2. The CDR3 extends over 15 amino acids. Germline lookup yields CDR1 LGHNA and CDR2 YNFKEQ. With V trimmed by 4 bases and J by 4 bases, 3 bases remained unmatched. This CDR3 reads CASSRASGRADTQYF. In DNA, the CDR3 is TGTGCCAGCAGCCGGGCTAGCGGGAGGGCAGATACGCAGTATTTT.

This clonotype has at least ten counts. The chain employs TRBV6-1 and TRBJ2-4; D gene unclear. Per germline, CDR1 MNHNS and CDR2 SASEGT. The V end lost 5 bases, the J end lost 3 bases, and 14 bases lay between the germline ends. The CDR3 length is 15 residues. CDR3 nucleotide sequence: TGTGCCAGCAGTTCCGACACTGGGGACAAAAACATTCAGTACTTC. Translation: CASSSDTGDKNIQYF.

The sample holds many counts of this clonotype. The rearrangement uses TRBV10-3 and TRBJ2-7, with a possible D match to TRBD2 (6 bases). CDR3 length: 15 amino acids. Germline V gene lookup returns CDR1 ENHRY and CDR2 SYGVKD. V lost 7 bases to trimming and J lost 1 base, with 17 bases between them. As DNA, the CDR3 is TGTGCCATCAAAACCTTAGACGGGACTTCCTACGAGCAGTACTTC. It encodes CAIKTLDGTSYEQYF.

At least ten counts were recorded for this clonotype. The rearrangement joins TRBV12-3 or TRBV12-4 to TRBJ2-5; no firm D call. The V gene lost 6 bases and the J gene lost 2 bases, with 13 bases spanning the gap. The CDR3 spans 14 residues. The chain's CDR3 is CASRQGGRQETQYF. The CDR3 DNA reads TGTGCCAGCAGACAAGGTGGAAGACAAGAGACCCAGTACTTC.

In its sample, this clonotype was seen many times. The chain couples TRBV27 to TRBJ1-5, with 9 bases matching TRBD1. V was clipped by 5 bases and J by 7 bases; unmatched bases: 6. Germline CDR1 is MNHEY and CDR2 is SMNVEV (reference sequence). CDR3 size: 14 residues. CDR3 in DNA: TGTGCCAGCAGTCTACAGGGGGCTAGGCAGCCCCAGCATTTT. It yields the protein CASSLQGARQPQHF.

As concerns this clonotype: This may stem from a read error, because a much larger clone lies one nucleotide away. This rearrangement joins TRBV12-3 or TRBV12-4 to TRBJ2-5; D unresolved. The CDR3 has 11 amino acids. CDR3 sequence reads: CASRQQETQHF. The CDR3 nucleotides are TGTGCCAGCAGACAGCAAGAGACCCAGCACTTC.